This T cell receptor (beta chain) was identified during a study of T-cell reconstitution after alpha-beta-depleted transplantation in children. Study-wide results and limits: Reports say that about two months after transplant, the alpha-beta T cells came out of several hundred graft clones that had expanded. Recipient T cells and thymic progenitors that survived were the source of the high TCRbeta diversity seen at day 60 in some patients.

Construction of the TCRbeta library involved unique molecular identifiers. Each CDR3 protein is one row after TCRdb ran MiXCR on the PCR reads. The sample consists of 700,000 to 950,000 distinct CDR3 sequences, 15% to 20% of them appearing once. Notes on this clonotype: Antigen unknown.

V dropped 1 base and J dropped 3; count of bases not matched to a gene: 12. This CDR3 region has 18 residues. Germline values: CDR1 SGHAT, CDR2 FQDESV (reference sequence). The sequence came from a male patient aged 5 to 17 who had a stem cell transplant for acute lymphoblastic leukemia, so the T cells may come from the graft donor. The sequencing here drew on PBMCs, mostly from graft donor cells, taken 360 days after TCRalphabeta/CD19-depleted stem cell transplant. The J gene is TRBJ1-5, the V gene TRBV11-1; TRBD1 agrees at 7 bases. The CDR3 DNA follows: TGTGCCAGCAGCTTAGGGCCGCGACAGGGCCCCACCAATCAGCCCCAGCATTTT. It translates to CASSLGPRQGPTNQPQHF.